This T cell receptor (beta chain) comes out of a study of long-term antiretroviral therapy in people with HIV (dated by TCRdb to between 2020 and 2023). Regarding the study in general: Collection of the earliest samples took place about a decade ahead of the 2015 WHO recommendation for immediate ART, at a time when ART was typically delayed until CD4 counts fell. A total of 192 cryopreserved PBMC samples were contributed to the cohort by 30 adults with confirmed HIV infection, with samples collected serially over a mean of approximately six years (range 1-12). A retrospective serial study tested whether changes in peripheral blood TRB repertoire composition and diversity were associated with ART initiation and durable HIV suppression. About 35% of the 30 participants with HIV were female. No cross-contamination during QIAcube processing was shown when test extractions of a monoclonal T-cell line were performed alongside a few dozen polyclonal samples.

Participants were included only if at least one PBMC sample before ART initiation and at least two post-ART samples were available. Every participant with HIV received treatment in the United States of America. Cryopreserved samples of roughly 0.95-10 million PBMC were thawed and washed before DNA extraction. At the time of the earliest PBMC sample, participants with HIV were aged between about 20 and 54 years. PBMC samples were contributed by each participant from 1-4 timepoints before ART initiation and 2-8 timepoints after ART initiation, with a median of 7 samples. Serial HIV viral load, CD4+ T-cell count, ART history and demographic data were obtained for every participant. A Qiagen kit on a QIAcube was used to extract genomic DNA from unsorted PBMC, with samples processed in batches of 12. To note about this clone: No antigen is known for it. Base qualities are not provided; no much larger clone lies one nucleotide away.

The immunoSEQ hsTCRB v3.0 assay was used at survey level resolution for TRB variable region sequencing. The target sequencing depth for TRB was 40,000-50,000 T-cell genomes per sample. TRB libraries were pooled and sequenced on an Illumina MiSeq using a v3 150-cycle kit. As for how the authors treated the data: Repertoire analysis was run in R within a reproducible Nextflow workflow that covered QC, data transformation and analysis. LymphoSeq2, an R package for exploring AIRR-Seq data, was used to implement custom analyses. A few samples yielding fewer than 5000 total TRB sequences were excluded, leaving about 190 analyzed HIV repertoires. Among the 180 to 200 HIV repertoires that were kept, 59 were collected before ART initiation and over 120 were collected after ART initiation. Each repertoire was downsampled to 5000 TRB nucleotide sequences, and summary statistics were averaged across 100 downsampling iterations. Only TRB sequences with CDR3 regions of at least seven amino acids were retained for analysis. Diversity was measured with a Shannon entropy-derived clonality score and the Gini coefficient. In repertoire networks, the top 5000 CDR3 amino acid sequences were linked whenever an edit distance of one separated two sequences. Antigen specificity groups and MHC restriction were predicted for TRB CDR3 amino acid sequences with GLIPH2. Known CMV, EBV, HIV or tissue antigen associations were flagged by matching CDR3 amino acid sequences against VDJdb and McPAS-TCR. Pre-ART, post-ART and control groups were compared with Wilcoxon signed-rank tests and Holm-Bonferroni correction. TCRdb stores this immuneACCESS table with in-frame sequences only. Part of the clones is absent; in the studies checked, under half of the shortfall reflects unresolved V genes, and no reason is known for the rest. D and trimming were read from the DNA, whereas the V and J calls and clone size are those reported in that table. The sample table holds 25,000 to 30,000 clones, of which roughly 86% were seen once. Together, the top ten hold 4.8% of the sample.

CDR1 and CDR2, per the germline V gene (reference sequence), are GTSNPN and SVGIG. The junction carries 13 bases between V and J, which are trimmed by 4 bases and 1 base respectively. Counted from cysteine to phenylalanine, this CDR3 has 14 amino acids. The entry retains the CDR3 DNA only, 42 bases that are in frame from base 1. What the research found in general, with its limitations: The samples span the years 2004 to 2017, and the ART regimens used at that time may not be as effective as current regimens. Because cell numbers in pre-ART samples were limited, unsorted PBMC were profiled instead of sorted CD4+ and CD8+ T cells. At every time point, the repertoire was dominated by expanded TRB clones first identified before ART initiation, although this dominance fluctuated and, in many PLHIV, declined after ART. Inferences about post-ART repertoire changes were limited because no data were available on ART adherence, viral resistance or therapy changes. CDR3 length ranges in HIV repertoires were narrower than in controls, and network structure suggested an antigen-experienced repertoire with only a slight naive shift after ART. Since PBMC availability was limited, sequencing covered only the TCR beta chain, with no alpha chain pairing. Starting ART was linked to a significant rise in TRB diversity, yet even with long-term ART the diversity remained significantly lower than in transplant donor controls.

The chain couples TRBV30 to TRBJ1-1, with the identity of the D gene unclear. The TCR sequence derives from a woman in her 30s with HIV. Specimen: unsorted PBMCs, collected 0.8 years after starting antiretroviral therapy. The CDR3: CAWNPLGSNTEAFF. Here is the DNA: TGTGCCTGGAACCCATTGGGGTCGAACACTGAAGCTTTCTTT.